These 3 T cell receptor beta chains came from one sample sequenced in a study of OX40 agonist ivuxolimab in advanced cancers. Method: immunoSEQ multiplex PCR; TCRdb's copy keeps in-frame clones and lacks some. The sample yields about 67,000 clones, 85% seen once. Sequences were derived from CD4+ or CD8+ T cells sorted from blood, sampled in a trial of the OX40 agonist ivuxolimab. These receptors all stem from an adult with an advanced solid tumor such as melanoma, head and neck, liver or kidney cancer.

This sequence joins TRBV15 and TRBJ1-4; 9 bases fit TRBD1. The CDR3 sequence is 15 residues long. Germline trimming cut 1 base from V and 7 bases from J; bases unmatched to any gene: 4. Germline V gene lookup returns CDR1 LNHNV and CDR2 YYDKDF (reference sequence). In nucleotides, the CDR3 is TGTGCCACCAGCAGAGTAACAGGGGGCGGTGAAAAACTGTTTTTT. Translating gives CATSRVTGGGEKLFF.

In this sample, this clone turned up a few times. The CDR3: CASRQGDQPQHF. CDR3 sequence (DNA): TGTGCCAGCCGGCAGGGGGATCAGCCCCAGCATTTT. V usage is TRBV6-5 and J usage is TRBJ1-5; 7 bases map to TRBD1. The germline V gene has CDR1 MNHEY and CDR2 SVGAGI. The CDR3 is 12 amino acids. Trimming took 8 bases from V and 5 from J; bases not matched to a gene: 3.

The rearrangement joins TRBV19 to TRBJ1-3, with TRBD1 as a possible D gene (6 bases). Trimming removed 6 bases from V and 0 bases from J, with 12 bases in between. The CDR3 is made up of 15 amino acids. The germline V gene encodes CDR1 LNHDA and CDR2 SQIVND (reference sequence). The CDR3 nucleotides read TGTGCCAGTAGCCCAACAGGGTCCTCTGGAAACACCATATATTTT. It translates to CASSPTGSSGNTIYF.